The 18 T cell receptor beta chains in this list originate from one sample, sequenced in a study of Ad26.COV2.S vaccination and SARS-CoV-2 variants. Generated by immunoSEQ multiplex PCR, the TCRdb table keeps only in-frame clones and is missing some. The table has about 250,000 clones, around 87% seen once. Specified treatment: over 15 received Ad26.COV2.S at low or high dose, single or two shots; several received placebo; per-sample allocation not given. Samples came from day 63 after the first vaccine or placebo injection. The specimen comprised peripheral blood, sampled in a trial of Ad26.COV2.S vaccine versus placebo. These TCRs come from a person between 18 and 59 years old who received the Ad26.COV2.S COVID-19 vaccine or a placebo.

The chain recombines TRBV6-5 with TRBJ2-1, with D perhaps matching TRBD1 (6 bases). Per the germline V gene, CDR1 is MNHEY and CDR2 is SVGAGI. The V and J ends lost 6 bases and 4 bases respectively, with 10 bases between them. This CDR3 comprises 13 residues. CDR3 loop: CASRAGVYNEQFF. The CDR3 DNA reads TGTGCCAGCAGGGCAGGGGTTTACAATGAGCAGTTCTTC.

The chain carries TRBV24-1 and TRBJ1-2; D not resolved. The CDR3 extends over 12 amino acids. Trimming removed 3 bases at V and 5 bases at J, with 6 bases between. Per the germline V gene, CDR1 is KGHDR and CDR2 is SFDVKD. CDR3 DNA: TGTGCCACCAGTGATAGTGGATATGGCTACACCTTC. This gives the protein CATSDSGYGYTF.

To note about this clone: Other DNA sequences in the sample encode the same CDR3. CDR3 residues: CASSGTAYGYTF. CDR3 coding DNA: TGTGCCAGCAGTGGGACAGCCTATGGCTACACCTTC. The chain uses TRBV12-3 or TRBV12-4 and TRBJ1-2; the match to TRBD1 covers 7 bases. CDR3 length equals 12 residues. Losses at the gene ends were 5 bases for V and 4 bases for J; bases not matched to a gene: 1.

The DNA for the CDR3 is TGCGCCAGCAGCCAGGGACAGGGGGGTTCCTACGAGCAGTACTTC. This encodes CASSQGQGGSYEQYF. The chain recombines TRBV4-1 with TRBJ2-7; 11 nucleotides agree with TRBD1. J was trimmed by 1 base and V by 3 bases; bases with no gene match: 2. CDR1 is MGHRA and CDR2 is YSYEKL in the germline V gene. The CDR3 runs to 15 residues.

The chain combines TRBV25-1 with TRBJ1-4, with a tentative D call TRBD1 (6 bases). The germline V gene has CDR1 MGHDK and CDR2 SYGVNS. This CDR3 has 16 amino acids. Trimming cost V 2 bases and J 3 bases, with 13 bases left between them. CDR3 bases: TGTGCCAGCAGTGAAAGTATGGGGGGCTCTAATGAAAAACTGTTTTTT. This codes for CASSESMGGSNEKLFF.

CDR3 residues: CASSLGRVTYEQYF. For the CDR3, the DNA is TGTGCCAGCAGCTTAGGGCGGGTAACCTACGAGCAGTACTTC. V and J are TRBV7-8 and TRBJ2-7; D might be TRBD2 (5 bases). The CDR3 runs to 14 residues. V lost 1 base to trimming and J lost 2 bases, with 9 bases between them. The germline V gene encodes CDR1 SGHVS and CDR2 FQNEAQ.

The chain has TRBV18 and TRBJ2-1; TRBD2 matches at 7 bases. This CDR3 is built from 13 residues. Germline CDR1 KGHSH, CDR2 LQKENI. Germline trimming cut 3 bases from V and 9 bases from J; bases unmatched to any gene: 5. For the CDR3, the DNA is TGTGCCAGCTCACCGGGAGGGCCAATTGAGCAGTTCTTC. It yields the protein CASSPGGPIEQFF.

This clone was counted between two and nine times. The CDR3 here is CASSPQGEENTIYF. Written as DNA, the CDR3 is TGTGCCAGCTCACCACAGGGAGAAGAAAACACCATATATTTT. The V call is TRBV18, the J call TRBJ1-3; D gene unclear. Deletions cut 1 base from V and 6 bases from J, with 10 bases between. The CDR3 consists of 14 residues. Germline-derived CDR1 and CDR2 are KGHSH and LQKENI.

V gene TRBV18 combines with J gene TRBJ1-1; tentative D call: TRBD1 (6 bases). Germline assignment: CDR1 KGHSH and CDR2 LQKENI. This CDR3 region has 14 residues. Trimming shortened V by 3 bases and J by 3 bases, and 11 bases separated the two germline ends. The CDR3 region is CASSPPRGDTEAFF. CDR3 nucleotide sequence: TGTGCCAGCTCACCCCCCAGGGGTGACACTGAAGCTTTCTTT.

This chain connects TRBV7-2 to TRBJ2-7, with 9 bases lining up with TRBD1. The CDR3 extends over 15 amino acids. The germline CDR1 and CDR2 sequences are SGHTA and FQGNSA. The J segment lost 7 bases and the V segment lost 5 bases, leaving 12 bases of the junction unmatched. CDR3 in amino acids: CASSHPGQGHREQYF. The CDR3 nucleotides read TGTGCCAGCAGCCATCCGGGACAGGGTCATCGAGAGCAGTACTTC.

The genes are TRBV5-1 and TRBJ2-1; 7 nucleotides agree with TRBD2. CDR1 and CDR2 from the germline V gene are SGHRS and YFSETQ. The CDR3 sequence is 15 residues long. V was pared by 1 base and J by 3 bases, with 4 bases of the junction left unmatched. CDR3 in DNA: TGCGCCAGCAGCTTGTGGGCTAGCGGCTACAATGAGCAGTTCTTC. It codes for CASSLWASGYNEQFF. The entire variable domain, with the rest obtained from reference TRBV5-1 and TRBJ2-1, is as follows: KAGVTQTPRYLIKTRGQQVTLSCSPISGHRSVSWYQQTPGQGLQFLFEYFSETQRNKGNFPGRFSGRQFSNSRSEMNVSTLELGDSALYLCASSLWASGYNEQFFGPGTRLTVL.

The CDR3 region is CAWVGAGLGTSYEQYF. CDR3 bases: TGTGCCTGGGTGGGTGCTGGGCTCGGAACCTCCTACGAGCAGTACTTC. The chain joins TRBV30 to TRBJ2-7; D uncertain. V dropped 5 bases and J dropped 0 bases, with 20 bases sitting between them. The CDR3 spans 16 residues. Per germline, CDR1 GTSNPN and CDR2 SVGIG (reference sequence). The complete variable domain, with remaining parts taken from reference TRBV30 and TRBJ2-7, reads SQTIHQWPATLVQPVGSPLSLECTVEGTSNPNLYWYRQAAGRGLQLLFYSVGIGQISSEVPQNLSASRPQDRQFILSSKKLLLSDSGFYLCAWVGAGLGTSYEQYFGPGTRLTVT.

This chain uses TRBV19 with TRBJ1-2; D unresolved. This CDR3 region has 14 residues. CDR1 and CDR2 from the germline V gene are LNHDA and SQIVND (reference sequence). Trimming took 2 bases from V and 6 from J, leaving 13 bases between them. CDR3 in amino acids: CASSIFPGSNGYTF. The CDR3 DNA is TGTGCCAGTAGTATATTCCCCGGGAGTAATGGCTACACCTTC.

The CDR3 region has the DNA TGTGCCAGCAGCCGACCCGTCCGGTACAATTTTAAAAATAACTATGGCTACACCTTC. This gives the protein CASSRPVRYNFKNNYGYTF. This sequence joins TRBV5-6 and TRBJ1-2; D unclear. The germline gives CDR1 SGHDT, CDR2 YYEEEE. Trimming took 4 bases from V and 1 from J, leaving 26 bases between them. This CDR3 spans 19 amino acids.

The chain links TRBV6-2 or TRBV6-3 to TRBJ2-1; D may be TRBD1 (5 bases). This CDR3 region has 13 residues. The V end lost 2 bases, the J end lost 7 bases, and 9 bases lay between the germline ends. Germline CDR1 and CDR2: MNHEY and SVGEGT. The CDR3 DNA sequence: TGTGCCAGCAGTTACAACAGGAGAAATGAGCAGTTCTTC. Its translation is CASSYNRRNEQFF.

The chain carries TRBV10-3 and TRBJ2-7; D not resolved. V was clipped by 4 bases and J by 0 bases, with 13 bases between them. The V gene's germline CDR1 is ENHRY and CDR2 SYGVKD. This CDR3 is built from 15 residues. The CDR3 sequence: CAISVAQAGSYEQYF. In DNA form, the CDR3 reads TGTGCCATCAGTGTCGCCCAGGCCGGCTCCTACGAGCAGTACTTC.

This clone was detected once. The rearrangement uses TRBV7-2 and TRBJ2-7; TRBD1 matches at 9 bases. The germline CDR1 and CDR2 sequences are SGHTA and FQGNSA. Losses at the gene ends were 1 base for V and 6 bases for J; bases not matched to a gene: 4. The CDR3 length is 14 residues. The DNA for the CDR3 is TGTGCCAGCAGCTTAGAAGGGACAGGGCGCGAGCAGTACTTC. It codes for CASSLEGTGREQYF.

In its sample, this clone was seen once. V and J are TRBV7-8 and TRBJ2-7; tentative D call: TRBD2 (7 bases). CDR3 size: 17 residues. Germline CDR1 is SGHVS and CDR2 is FQNEAQ. V shed 5 bases and J shed 2 bases, with 22 bases lying between them. In DNA form, the CDR3 reads TGTGCCAGCAGCATGGCAGCGAGCGGGACATATCCCTACGAGCAGTACTTC. Amino acids: CASSMAASGTYPYEQYF.